This note documents a single T cell receptor beta chain sequence. Its antigen is still unknown. Clones were read by immunoSEQ multiplex PCR, and TCRdb kept only the in-frame ones, dropping some. The repertoire holds 70,000 to 100,000 clones, with approximately 91% as singletons. This sample is part of a study of graft-versus-host responses after intestinal transplantation. Background on the study: Anti-thymocyte globulin served as induction for all recipients, who then took tacrolimus and steroids for about three years. General study findings and limits: Declining HvG levels early post-transplant were linked to peak circulating GvH clone levels. Investigators detected GvH clones in recipient marrow, with some emerging earlier in ileum or blood.

The sequence was obtained from a human donor who received an intestinal transplant. The sample in question was unstimulated CD4+ T cells sorted from spleen or lymph node cells, obtained before intestinal transplant.

The CDR3 loop reads CAWSPPRTVFNTEAFF. CDR3 DNA: TGTGCCTGGAGTCCCCCCCGCACAGTCTTTAACACTGAAGCTTTCTTT. The chain is built from TRBV30 and TRBJ1-1; D gene ambiguous. V lost 2 bases, J lost 2 bases, and 18 bases lay in between. Germline CDR1 is GTSNPN and CDR2 is SVGIG (reference sequence). This CDR3 contains 16 residues. Together with reference TRBV30 and TRBJ1-1, the CDR3 gives the full variable domain: SQTIHQWPATLVQPVGSPLSLECTVEGTSNPNLYWYRQAAGRGLQLLFYSVGIGQISSEVPQNLSASRPQDRQFILSSKKLLLSDSGFYLCAWSPPRTVFNTEAFFGQGTRLTVV.